This paragraph covers one T cell receptor beta chain sequence. Those enrolled in Seattle joined during active infection and were followed longitudinally afterward. This entry belongs to a study of blood T cell repertoires in COVID-19. The protocol was immunoSEQ multiplex PCR, while the TCRdb copy is restricted to in-frame clones and leaves out a portion. The sample contains fewer than 250,000 clones, 80% to 95% of which appear only once. V lost 0 bases and J 8 bases, leaving 26 bases between the germline ends. Germline-derived CDR1 and CDR2 are SGHRS and YFSETQ. The CDR3 length is 19 residues. This rearrangement joins TRBV5-1 to TRBJ1-4; maybe TRBD1 (5 bases). The sequencing input was peripheral blood. This sequence originates from a man aged 25 to 40 with COVID-19, enrolled during active disease. In nucleotides, the CDR3 is TGCGCCAGCAGCTTGGTCGGTAGCGGGAGGGGTACGGAGTCCGAAAAACTGTTTTTT. Its translation is CASSLVGSGRGTESEKLFF. Together with reference TRBV5-1 and TRBJ1-4, the CDR3 gives the full variable domain: KAGVTQTPRYLIKTRGQQVTLSCSPISGHRSVSWYQQTPGQGLQFLFEYFSETQRNKGNFPGRFSGRQFSNSRSEMNVSTLELGDSALYLCASSLVGSGRGTESEKLFFGSGTQLSVL.